Described below is a single T cell receptor beta chain sequence and its context. Its target is unknown. The data derive from a study of shared clonotypes between healthy human individuals. Clones were sequenced by immunoSEQ multiplex PCR, and TCRdb holds only the in-frame ones, with some missing. The sample yields 700,000 to 950,000 clones, approximately 97% seen once. Overall study results and limits: Richness estimates generally favored naive over memory subsets.

CDR3 length: 14 amino acids. Germline V lookup: CDR1 SNHLY, CDR2 FYNNEI. After removal of 11 bases from V and 7 bases from J, the junction contained 14 bases not matched to a gene. CD8 cells classed as naive were CD45RO-negative and positively selected for CCR7, excluding terminally differentiated effector memory CD45RA+ cells. There were no recent acute infections or vaccinations among the donors, who were healthy HIV-negative adults. The material sequenced was naive CD8+ T cells sorted from blood. J is TRBJ2-1 and V is TRBV2, with 7 bases that match TRBD1. The clonotype originates from a man aged 30 to 39 in good health. CDR3 nucleotide sequence: TGTGCCGGCATTCAGGGGGATTATGATAATGAGCAGTTCTTC. Protein product: CAGIQGDYDNEQFF.